What follows describes a single T cell receptor beta chain. These data originate in a study of shared T cell receptors in the human thymus. Repertoires were generated with immunoSEQ multiplex PCR, while TCRdb's copy carries only in-frame clones and drops some. Of roughly 710,000 clones listed, approximately 83% are singletons. The V segment lost 6 bases and the J segment 0 bases; nucleotides outside the gene matches: 3. This CDR3 spans 14 amino acids. CDR1 WNHNN and CDR2 SYGVQD come from the germline V gene (reference sequence). This sample also appeared in a second study, on human thymus T cells. That source reports: Having corrective surgery for congenital heart defects, healthy Finnish infants were the ones who donated. Thymic tissue was derived from resections collected during corrective heart surgery. Repertoires sampled from thymus and blood appeared biased in V and J gene usage. A high degree of thymic repertoire overlap among unrelated individuals was reported in related research.

The gene calls are TRBV10-1 and TRBJ2-3; 7 nucleotides align to TRBD2. Specimen: thymocytes. The source is a girl in the first two years of life with a congenital heart defect. The CDR3 protein is CASSRAGSTDTQYF. The CDR3 DNA follows: TGCGCCAGCAGCAGAGCGGGGAGCACAGATACGCAGTATTTT.